These 23 T cell receptor beta chains share one sample of origin, sequenced in a study of blood T cells in healthy people across ages. Next came a second PCR, run for about 7 to 12 cycles, which used a sample-barcoded 5' primer along with a J-beta primer mix. MiXCR, applied by TCRdb to the 5' RACE reads, yields one record per CDR3 protein. This sample carries around 780,000 distinct CDR3 sequences, more than 25% of them seen once, and the ten largest clones take around 2.9%. These sequences were also reported in another study, on T cells of mothers and their children.

The material sequenced was blood. The receptors originated from a boy aged 5-17 years in good health.

This clonotype was seen many times. This sequence joins TRBV3-1 and TRBJ2-5; 9 nucleotides agree with TRBD2. V lost 0 bases, J lost 3 bases, and 5 bases stayed unmatched. This CDR3 is built from 16 residues. The germline CDR1 and CDR2 sequences are LGHDT and YNNKEL (reference sequence). The CDR3, as DNA: TGTGCCAGCAGCCAAGATAGGGCTAGCGGGGAAGAGACCCAGTACTTC. Translating gives CASSQDRASGEETQYF.

This clonotype was seen a handful of times. CDR3 coding DNA: TGTGCCAGCAGCCCGGTGGAAGGCTTAAGCTCTGGGGCCAACGTCCTGACTTTC. Encoded protein: CASSPVEGLSSGANVLTF. V usage is TRBV3-1 and J usage is TRBJ2-6; the D is unclear. The CDR3 loop spans 18 amino acids. Trimming shortened V by 4 bases and J by 0 bases, and 16 bases separated the two germline ends. Germline V lookup: CDR1 LGHDT, CDR2 YNNKEL (reference sequence).

The sample holds a few counts of this clonotype. The chain links TRBV29-1 to TRBJ1-3; weak D call: TRBD1 (5 bases). Germline assignment: CDR1 SQVTM and CDR2 ANQGSEA. This CDR3 is 13 amino acids long. With 6 bases removed from V and 0 bases from J, the gap between germline ends came to 9 bases. The CDR3 nucleotides read TGCAGCGTCGGGACTAACTCTGGAAACACCATATATTTT. Amino acid sequence: CSVGTNSGNTIYF.

This clonotype was recorded a few times. CDR3 residues: CSAISRVLAKNIQYF. CDR3 in DNA: TGCAGTGCGATTTCCAGAGTTCTAGCCAAAAACATTCAGTACTTC. The chain has TRBV20-1 and TRBJ2-4; D unresolved. The CDR3 sequence is 15 residues long. CDR1 DFQATT and CDR2 SNEGSKA come from the germline V gene (reference sequence). The ends were cut back, 6 bases at V and 0 bases at J, with 15 bases in the middle.

The rearrangement joins TRBV14 to TRBJ1-6; perhaps TRBD1 as D (5 bases). CDR1 and CDR2 from the germline V gene are SGHDN and FVKESK. V was cut by 1 base and J by 9 bases, with 10 bases left in between. The CDR3 consists of 14 residues. Written as DNA, the CDR3 is TGTGCCAGCAGCCAAGGCCAGGGAAGTTCACCCCTCCACTTT. Residues: CASSQGQGSSPLHF.

This clonotype appeared a few times. The rearrangement uses TRBV11-3 and TRBJ2-2, with TRBD2 as a possible D gene (6 bases). CDR3 length equals 16 residues. Germline lookup yields CDR1 SGHNT and CDR2 YENEEA. The V end lost 5 bases, the J end lost 1 base, and 14 bases lay between the germline ends. The DNA for the CDR3 is TGTGCCAGCAGCACAAGGGACTCCGGGAACACCGGGGAGCTGTTTTTT. Translation: CASSTRDSGNTGELFF. The full variable domain, with the rest looked up from reference TRBV11-3 and TRBJ2-2, is EAGVVQSPRYKIIEKKQPVAFWCNPISGHNTLYWYLQNLGQGPELLIRYENEEAVDDSQLPKDRFSAERLKGVDSTLKIQPAELGDSAVYLCASSTRDSGNTGELFFGEGSRLTVL.

The table lists this clonotype with a few counts. V is TRBV6-1 and J is TRBJ1-2; D is undetermined. Per the germline V gene, CDR1 is MNHNS and CDR2 is SASEGT. V lost 6 bases and J 2 bases, leaving 13 bases between the germline ends. CDR3 length: 14 amino acids. In DNA form, the CDR3 reads TGTGCCAGCAGAGTCAGTGGGGAGAACTATGGCTACACCTTC. Translating gives CASRVSGENYGYTF.

This chain joins TRBV5-4 and TRBJ1-2; no definite D call. The germline V and J ends were trimmed by 0 bases and 1 base, with 7 bases remaining between them. From germline, CDR1 is SGHNT and CDR2 YYREEE (reference sequence). CDR3 size: 14 residues. CDR3 amino acids: CASSLEPINYGYTF. In DNA form, the CDR3 reads TGTGCCAGCAGCTTGGAACCGATTAACTATGGCTACACCTTC.

This clonotype showed up just a few times. The rearrangement uses TRBV10-3 and TRBJ1-2; tentatively, D is TRBD1 (5 bases). Germline V gene lookup returns CDR1 ENHRY and CDR2 SYGVKD. There are 14 residues in the CDR3. Trimming shortened V by 2 bases and J by 4 bases, and 11 bases separated the two germline ends. In DNA, the CDR3 is TGTGCCATCAGTGAGGGGGGAGACGGCTATGGCTACACCTTC. Its protein is CAISEGGDGYGYTF.

This chain links TRBV6-4 with TRBJ2-5; the D gene is possibly TRBD1 (6 bases). Germline V gene sequence: CDR1 MRHNA, CDR2 SNTAGT. Trimming stripped 8 bases from V and 5 bases from J, with 15 bases between. The CDR3 length is 13 residues. The CDR3 loop reads CASPGAGWETQYF. The DNA of the CDR3 is TGTGCCAGCCCAGGGGCAGGATGGGAGACCCAGTACTTC.

The rearrangement uses TRBV12-3 or TRBV12-4 and TRBJ2-5; 7 nucleotides align to TRBD2. V was clipped by 6 bases and J by 1 base; unmatched bases: 11. This CDR3 contains 16 residues. This CDR3 reads CASSRFLGGGQETQYF. The CDR3 DNA sequence: TGTGCCAGCAGCCGTTTCTTGGGGGGGGGCCAAGAGACCCAGTACTTC.

This clonotype has a handful of counts. The CDR3 protein is CASSSTRGRETQYF. In DNA form, the CDR3 reads TGTGCCAGCAGCTCAACCAGGGGGAGGGAGACCCAGTACTTC. The chain has TRBV6-5 and TRBJ2-5; tentatively, D is TRBD1 (7 bases). Germline V lookup: CDR1 MNHEY, CDR2 SVGAGI. The CDR3 loop spans 14 amino acids. V lost 6 bases and J lost 5, with 16 bases in between.

The chain is built from TRBV20-1 and TRBJ2-5; D uncertain. Germline CDR1 reads DFQATT; CDR2 reads SNEGSKA (reference sequence). The CDR3 sequence is 14 residues long. V gave up 5 bases and J gave up 6 bases, with 19 bases separating them. This chain's CDR3 is CSAVGSVLSKTQYF. The DNA for the CDR3 is TGCAGTGCTGTCGGTAGTGTTCTAAGCAAGACCCAGTACTTC.

In this sample, this clonotype turned up a few times. The rearrangement links TRBV11-2 to TRBJ2-5, with D unresolved. The DNA end is a closer match to TRBJ2-7, so the J assignment may be wrong. From germline, CDR1 is SGHAT and CDR2 FQNNGV. The CDR3 is 15 residues long. The CDR3: CASSLERGRTDEQYF. The CDR3 nucleotides are TGTGCCAGCAGCTTAGAACGAGGCAGGACCGACGAGCAGTACTTC.

This clonotype was detected a few times. The chain couples TRBV12-3 or TRBV12-4 to TRBJ1-3, with D unclear. The V gene lost 3 bases and the J gene lost 0 bases, with 6 bases spanning the gap. The CDR3 is made up of 14 amino acids. CDR3 residues: CASSFTVSGNTIYF. CDR3 sequence (DNA): TGTGCCAGCAGTTTTACGGTCTCTGGAAACACCATATATTTT.

This clonotype has just a few counts. The V and J genes are TRBV9 and TRBJ2-1; TRBD2 matches at 8 bases. Looked up from germline, CDR1 is SGDLS and CDR2 is YYNGEE. The CDR3 extends over 15 amino acids. V shed 0 bases and J 4 bases; nucleotides not matched to a gene: 3. CDR3 loop: CASSVVGGGYNEQFF. The CDR3 nucleotides are TGTGCCAGCAGCGTAGTCGGCGGGGGGTACAATGAGCAGTTCTTC.

CDR3 loop: CASNPLGTGYGYTF. CDR3 coding DNA: TGTGCCAGCAACCCGTTGGGGACAGGCTATGGCTACACCTTC. The chain recombines TRBV12-3 or TRBV12-4 with TRBJ1-2; TRBD1 agrees at 8 bases. Trimming took 7 bases from V and 4 from J; bases not matched to a gene: 8. The CDR3 spans 14 residues.

This sequence joins TRBV6-6 and TRBJ2-5; 10 nucleotides line up with TRBD1. With the DNA end fitting TRBJ2-1 better, the J assignment may be wrong. Germline V gene data show CDR1 as MNHNY and CDR2 as SVGAGI (reference sequence). There are 15 residues in the CDR3. CDR3 DNA sequence: TGTGCCAGCAACCTCGGACAGGGGGGTTATTCTGAGCAGTTCTTC. The encoded protein is CASNLGQGGYSEQFF.

This clonotype turned up a few times. The V gene is TRBV12-3 or TRBV12-4, the J gene TRBJ1-5; TRBD1 matches at 7 bases. Losses at the gene ends were 7 bases for V and 5 bases for J; bases not matched to a gene: 8. This CDR3 comprises 14 residues. CDR3 region: CASTPRDSDQPQHF. The CDR3 nucleotides are TGTGCCAGCACTCCGCGGGACAGCGATCAGCCCCAGCATTTT.

This clonotype was observed many times. The genes are TRBV5-1 and TRBJ1-1, with 11 bases fitting TRBD1. Germline assignment: CDR1 SGHRS and CDR2 YFSETQ. CDR3 length: 15 amino acids. V shed 1 base, J shed 2 bases, and the junction held 1 base outside the gene matches. The CDR3 loop is CASSLRTGGNTEAFF. CDR3 nucleotides: TGCGCCAGCAGCTTGCGGACAGGGGGCAACACTGAAGCTTTCTTT. Looking up the rest from reference TRBV5-1 and TRBJ1-1 gives the full variable domain: KAGVTQTPRYLIKTRGQQVTLSCSPISGHRSVSWYQQTPGQGLQFLFEYFSETQRNKGNFPGRFSGRQFSNSRSEMNVSTLELGDSALYLCASSLRTGGNTEAFFGQGTRLTVV.

In nucleotides, the CDR3 is TGTGCCAGCAGCTCAATGCTAAGGTACCGCGCTAGGTACCAAGAGACCCAGTACTTC. Translation gives CASSSMLRYRARYQETQYF. The chain recombines TRBV11-2 with TRBJ2-5; no firm D call. The CDR3 contains 19 residues. The germline V gene has CDR1 SGHAT and CDR2 FQNNGV. With 4 bases removed from V and 0 bases from J, the gap between germline ends came to 24 bases.

This clonotype was seen once. The CDR3 region has the DNA TGTGCCAGCACCGAAATGGTGCGTAGCGCCGATACGCAGTATTTT. This translates into CASTEMVRSADTQYF. The chain combines TRBV7-9 with TRBJ2-3, with D possibly TRBD2 on 5 matching bases. V lost 7 bases, J lost 6 bases, and 20 bases lay in between. There are 15 residues in the CDR3. The germline gives CDR1 SEHNR, CDR2 FQNEAQ (reference sequence).

The chain links TRBV12-3 or TRBV12-4 to TRBJ2-5; the D gene could be TRBD1 or TRBD2 (6 bases each). V lost 8 bases, J lost 5 bases, and 18 bases lay in between. The CDR3 runs 14 residues. Here the CDR3 reads CASSTGAAGETQYF. CDR3 bases: TGTGCCAGCTCCACGGGGGCCGCCGGGGAGACCCAGTACTTC.